This T cell receptor beta chain emerged from a study of CD8+ T cells in alopecia areata. Whole-study findings and limits: Scalp samples also yield sequences of resident alphabeta T cells from normal skin. In lesional scalp, particularly from alopecia totalis/universalis, clonality was higher than in normal scalp.

CDR3 length: 12 amino acids. V shed 0 bases and J shed 5 bases, with 4 bases lying between them. Germline V lookup: CDR1 LNHNV, CDR2 YYDKDF (reference sequence). Lesional scalp punch biopsies and peripheral blood came from alopecia areata patients. Turning to this clone: Antigen: not known.

Once RNA had been extracted, it was reverse transcribed into cDNA to act as the sequencing template. Clones were sequenced by immunoSEQ multiplex PCR, and TCRdb holds only the in-frame ones, with some missing. The profile shows 110,000 to 150,000 clones, roughly 61% of them singletons. Sequenced material: CD4+ T cells sorted from blood, taken at week 0. The chain couples TRBV15 to TRBJ1-2; unclear D gene. The sequence derives from a human donor with alopecia areata. CDR3 nucleotide sequence: TGTGCCACCAGCAGAGAAGGGTATGGCTACACCTTC. This translates into CATSREGYGYTF.